This T cell receptor (beta chain) emerged from a study of blood T cell repertoires in COVID-19. Profiling relied on immunoSEQ multiplex PCR, and the TCRdb table lists in-frame clones only, not all of them. The repertoire includes 180,000 or so clones, roughly four fifths of them detected once, and under 8.5% sits in the top ten. This TCR came from a man in his forties who had recovered from COVID-19. Sequencing input: peripheral blood.

The CDR3 here is CASSQQAGGFSYNEQFF. For the CDR3, the DNA is TGCGCCAGCAGCCAGCAAGCGGGGGGTTTTTCCTACAATGAGCAGTTCTTC. The rearrangement uses TRBV4-3 and TRBJ2-1; 9 nucleotides line up with TRBD2. The CDR3 runs 17 residues. Trimming took 3 bases from V and 1 from J; bases not matched to a gene: 7. Germline V gene sequence: CDR1 LGHNA, CDR2 YSLEER.